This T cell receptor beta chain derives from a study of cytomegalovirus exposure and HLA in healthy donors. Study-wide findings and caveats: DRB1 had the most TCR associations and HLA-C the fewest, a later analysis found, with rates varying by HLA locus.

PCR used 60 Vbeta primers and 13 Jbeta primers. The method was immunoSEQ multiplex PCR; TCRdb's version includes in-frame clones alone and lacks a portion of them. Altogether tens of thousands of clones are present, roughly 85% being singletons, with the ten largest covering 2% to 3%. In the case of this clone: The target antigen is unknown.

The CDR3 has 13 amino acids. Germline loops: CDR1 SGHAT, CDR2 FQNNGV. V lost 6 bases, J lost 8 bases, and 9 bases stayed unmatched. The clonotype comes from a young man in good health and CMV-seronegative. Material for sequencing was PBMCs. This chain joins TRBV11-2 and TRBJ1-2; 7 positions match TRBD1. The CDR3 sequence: CASRSTGVSGYTF. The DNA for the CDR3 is TGTGCCAGCAGGTCTACAGGGGTTTCAGGCTACACCTTC.